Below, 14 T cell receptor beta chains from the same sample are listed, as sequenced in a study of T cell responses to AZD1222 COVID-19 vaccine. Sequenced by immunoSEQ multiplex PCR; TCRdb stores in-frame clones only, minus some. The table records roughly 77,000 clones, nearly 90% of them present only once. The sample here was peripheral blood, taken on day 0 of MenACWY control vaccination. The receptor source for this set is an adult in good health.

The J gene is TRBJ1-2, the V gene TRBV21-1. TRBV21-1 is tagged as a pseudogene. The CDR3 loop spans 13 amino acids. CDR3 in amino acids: CASSKRAYYGYTF. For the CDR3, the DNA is TGTGCCAGCAGCAAAAGAGCCTACTATGGCTACACCTTC.

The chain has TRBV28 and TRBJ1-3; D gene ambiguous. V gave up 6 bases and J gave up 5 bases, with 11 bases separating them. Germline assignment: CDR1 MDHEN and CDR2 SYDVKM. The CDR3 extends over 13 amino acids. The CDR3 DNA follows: TGTGCCAGCAGCCCCATCGGAAGAAACACCATATATTTT. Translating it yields CASSPIGRNTIYF.

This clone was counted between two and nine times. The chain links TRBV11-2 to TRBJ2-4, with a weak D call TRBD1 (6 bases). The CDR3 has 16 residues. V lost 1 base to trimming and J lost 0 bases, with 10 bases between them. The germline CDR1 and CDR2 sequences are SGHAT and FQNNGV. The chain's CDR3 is CASSLGQVLAKNIQYF. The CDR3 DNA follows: TGTGCCAGCAGCTTAGGACAGGTGCTAGCCAAAAACATTCAGTACTTC. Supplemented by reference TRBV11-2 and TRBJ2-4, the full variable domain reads EAGVAQSPRYKIIEKRQSVAFWCNPISGHATLYWYQQILGQGPKLLIQFQNNGVVDDSQLPKDRFSAERLKGVDSTLKIQPAKLEDSAVYLCASSLGQVLAKNIQYFGAGTRLSVL.

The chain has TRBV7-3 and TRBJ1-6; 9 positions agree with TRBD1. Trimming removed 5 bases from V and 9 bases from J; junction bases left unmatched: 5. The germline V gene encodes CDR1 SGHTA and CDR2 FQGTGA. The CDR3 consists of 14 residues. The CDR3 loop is CASSQTGGISPLHF. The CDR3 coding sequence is TGTGCCAGCAGCCAGACAGGGGGGATTTCACCCCTCCACTTT.

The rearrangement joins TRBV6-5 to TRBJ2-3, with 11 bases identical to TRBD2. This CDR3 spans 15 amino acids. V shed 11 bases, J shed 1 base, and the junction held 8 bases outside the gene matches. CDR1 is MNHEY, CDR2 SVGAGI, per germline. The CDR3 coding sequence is TGTGCCGGAGCCATACTAGCGGGGGGCACAGATACGCAGTATTTT. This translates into CAGAILAGGTDTQYF.

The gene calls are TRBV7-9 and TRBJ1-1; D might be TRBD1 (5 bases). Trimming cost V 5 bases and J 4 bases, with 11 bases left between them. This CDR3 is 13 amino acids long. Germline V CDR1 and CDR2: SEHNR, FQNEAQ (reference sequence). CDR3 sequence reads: CASSPSGGTEAFF. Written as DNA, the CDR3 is TGTGCCAGCAGCCCCAGCGGGGGCACTGAAGCTTTCTTT.

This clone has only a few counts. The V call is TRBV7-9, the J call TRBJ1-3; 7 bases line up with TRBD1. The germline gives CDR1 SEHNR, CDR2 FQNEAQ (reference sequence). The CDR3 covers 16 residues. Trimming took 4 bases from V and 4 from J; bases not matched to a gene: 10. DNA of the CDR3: TGTGCCAGCAGCTCCATCCCAGGGGGTACGGGAAACACCATATATTTT. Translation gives CASSSIPGGTGNTIYF.

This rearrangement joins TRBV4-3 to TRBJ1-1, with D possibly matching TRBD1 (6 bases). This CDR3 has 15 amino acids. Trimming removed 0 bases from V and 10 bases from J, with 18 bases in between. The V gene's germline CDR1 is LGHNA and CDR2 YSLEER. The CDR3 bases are TGCGCCAGCAGCCAAGACAGGGGTGAGTTTAAAAGAGCTTTCTTT. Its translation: CASSQDRGEFKRAFF.

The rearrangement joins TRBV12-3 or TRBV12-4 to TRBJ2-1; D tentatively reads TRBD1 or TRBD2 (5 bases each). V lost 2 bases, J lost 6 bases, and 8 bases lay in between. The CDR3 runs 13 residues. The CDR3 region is CASSLWGRNEQFF. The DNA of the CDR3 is TGTGCCAGCAGTTTATGGGGACGCAATGAGCAGTTCTTC.

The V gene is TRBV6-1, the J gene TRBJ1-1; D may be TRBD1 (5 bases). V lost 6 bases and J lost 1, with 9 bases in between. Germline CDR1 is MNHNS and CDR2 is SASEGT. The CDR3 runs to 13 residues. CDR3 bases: TGTGCCAGCAGCCGGGACTGGAACACTGAAGCTTTCTTT. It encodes CASSRDWNTEAFF.

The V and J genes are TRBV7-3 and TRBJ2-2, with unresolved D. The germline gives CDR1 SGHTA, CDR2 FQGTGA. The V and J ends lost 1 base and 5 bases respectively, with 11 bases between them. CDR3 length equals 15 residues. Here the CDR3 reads CASSLSGQRTGELFF. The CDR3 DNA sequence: TGTGCCAGCAGCTTAAGCGGCCAACGAACCGGGGAGCTGTTTTTT.

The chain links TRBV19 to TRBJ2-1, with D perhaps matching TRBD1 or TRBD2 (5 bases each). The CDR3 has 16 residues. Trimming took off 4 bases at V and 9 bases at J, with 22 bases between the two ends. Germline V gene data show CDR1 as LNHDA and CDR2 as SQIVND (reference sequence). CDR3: CASSNAYRSGSGEQFF. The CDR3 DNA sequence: TGTGCCAGTAGTAACGCCTACAGGTCGGGGTCGGGTGAGCAGTTCTTC.

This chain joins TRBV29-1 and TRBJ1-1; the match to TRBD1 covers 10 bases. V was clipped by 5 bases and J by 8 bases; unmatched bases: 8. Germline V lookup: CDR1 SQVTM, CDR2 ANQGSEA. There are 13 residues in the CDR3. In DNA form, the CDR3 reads TGCAGCGTTTCCGGGACAGGGGTTTGGGAAGCTTTCTTT. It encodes CSVSGTGVWEAFF. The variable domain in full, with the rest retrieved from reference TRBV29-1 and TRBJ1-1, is SAVISQKPSRDICQRGTSLTIQCQVDSQVTMMFWYRQQPGQSLTLIATANQGSEATYESGFVIDKFPISRPNLTFSTLTVSNMSPEDSSIYLCSVSGTGVWEAFFGQGTRLTVV.

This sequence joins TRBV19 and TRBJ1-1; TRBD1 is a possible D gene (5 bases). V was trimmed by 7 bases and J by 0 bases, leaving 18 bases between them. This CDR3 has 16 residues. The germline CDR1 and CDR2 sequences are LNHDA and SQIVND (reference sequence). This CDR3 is CASISLGGLMNTEAFF. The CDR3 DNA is TGTGCCAGTATCTCATTGGGGGGACTCATGAACACTGAAGCTTTCTTT.